This T cell receptor (beta chain) derives from a study of T cells in localized non-small cell lung cancer (dated by TCRdb to 2020 to 2022). For context, the study as a whole: The study analyzed T cell repertoires of approximately 240 early-stage NSCLC patients, comparing tumors and uninvolved tumor-adjacent lungs. All 240 or so NSCLC patients in the cohort were treatment-naive and had localized lung tumors that were resected. The mean age of the NSCLC patients was about 62 years, with 120 to 150 men and over 100 women.

Summary of the overall study and its limitations: The highest T cell clonality was observed in uninvolved tumor-adjacent lung, where clonality exceeded that of tumor, suggesting that antigenic responses were more focused in uninvolved tumor-adjacent lung. Higher T cell density in blood was associated with longer overall survival, whereas higher clonality in adjacent lung was associated with shorter survival. Since the design was exploratory, TCR variables were selected using unadjusted p-values with no false-discovery rate correction. Because multi-region tumor sequencing was not performed, intratumor heterogeneity could not be ruled out. Of the top 100 tumor clones, a median of roughly 53 were detected in paired uninvolved adjacent lung; under 30 were also among that lung's top 100.

The CDR3 contains 16 residues, cysteine and phenylalanine counted. Just the 48-base CDR3 DNA is kept, in frame starting at base 1. The V and J ends are trimmed by 2 bases and 3 bases, leaving 14 bases between them. The germline V gene supplies CDR1 SGHAT and CDR2 FQNNGV. TCR beta CDR3 regions were sequenced from DNA using the immunoSEQ Assay. As for the original processing: To compute T cell density, TCR beta template counts were normalized to usable DNA, which was estimated by amplifying housekeeping genes. Richness was estimated using the preseqR package, with extrapolation to 400,000 templates for PBMC samples and to 120,000 templates for tissue samples. Clonality was defined as one minus Pielou's evenness. Differential abundance testing on productive amino-acid clonotypes, with a minimum total count of 5 and an alpha of 0.1, was used to identify tissue-enriched TCRs. The Jaccard Index and the Morisita Overlap Index were used to quantify repertoire overlap between compartments. TCR beta CDR3s were clustered by GLIPH together with public tetramer-defined viral CDR3s, and at least three viral sequences plus V-gene enrichment were required for viral motifs. Held by TCRdb, this immuneACCESS table contains in-frame sequences only and omits some clones. Under half of the omission traces to an unresolved V gene where checked; the cause of the rest is unknown. V and J calls and clone size are as listed in that table; D and trimming were resolved from the DNA. Recorded for this sample are more than 30,000 clones; around 90% of them occurred a single time. About a sixth of the sample lies in the top ten.

At diagnosis, tumor, uninvolved tumor-adjacent lung and peripheral blood were collected and then preserved as a mix of FFPE and fresh-frozen material. For TCR repertoire profiling, the blood samples were analyzed as peripheral blood mononuclear cells. As for this clone: Its antigen is unknown. Base qualities are not recorded, but no much larger clone differs from it by a single base.

Here the sequenced sample was peripheral blood mononuclear cells, taken before any cancer treatment. This TCR came from a man aged 35-69 years with stage III lung adenocarcinoma. Here the chain combines TRBV11-2 and TRBJ2-1; the D region may be TRBD1 or TRBD2, each matching 6 bases equally. CDR3 protein: CASSLLMGGSYNEQFF. The bases are TGTGCCAGCAGCTTACTTATGGGGGGCAGCTACAATGAGCAGTTCTTC.